The 9 T cell receptor beta chains below all came from one sample that was sequenced in a study of blood T cell repertoires in COVID-19. Method: immunoSEQ multiplex PCR; TCRdb's copy keeps in-frame clones and lacks some. This sample has approximately 170,000 clones; approximately 86% occur once, and the top ten carry over 7%. Sequencing input: peripheral blood. The receptors originated from an elderly woman with COVID-19, enrolled during active disease.

The genes are TRBV4-2 and TRBJ2-1; 12 bases agree with TRBD2. The CDR3 loop spans 14 amino acids. The V gene's germline CDR1 is LGHNA and CDR2 YNFKEQ. V shed 1 base, J shed 12 bases, and the junction held 4 bases outside the gene matches. The CDR3 bases are TGTGCCAGCAGCCAAGTACTAGCGGGGGGCCCGCAGTTCTTC. Its protein is CASSQVLAGGPQFF.

This chain joins TRBV27 and TRBJ2-7; maybe TRBD1 (6 bases). The CDR3 runs 13 residues. V dropped 8 bases and J dropped 0 bases, with 11 bases sitting between them. CDR1 and CDR2 from the germline V gene are MNHEY and SMNVEV (reference sequence). The CDR3 spells CASGLGASYEQYF. The CDR3 nucleotides are TGTGCCAGCGGGCTGGGGGCCTCCTACGAGCAGTACTTC.

This sequence joins TRBV10-3 and TRBJ1-3, with TRBD1 matching 11 bases. The CDR3 sequence is 16 residues long. The germline V gene encodes CDR1 ENHRY and CDR2 SYGVKD. V shed 6 bases and J 0 bases; nucleotides not matched to a gene: 4. Written as DNA, the CDR3 is TGTGCCATCAGCTCCGGGACAGGGGGCTCTGGAAACACCATATATTTT. Protein product: CAISSGTGGSGNTIYF.

V is TRBV9 and J is TRBJ1-1; no clear D. Germline CDR1 SGDLS, CDR2 YYNGEE. Trimming took 2 bases from V and 4 from J, leaving 9 bases between them. The CDR3 contains 13 residues. This chain's CDR3 is CASSVQEGTEAFF. The CDR3 nucleotides read TGTGCCAGCAGCGTCCAGGAGGGCACTGAAGCTTTCTTT. Filled out from reference TRBV9 and TRBJ1-1, the complete variable domain reads DSGVTQTPKHLITATGQRVTLRCSPRSGDLSVYWYQQSLDQGLQFLIQYYNGEERAKGNILERFSAQQFPDLHSELNLSSLELGDSALYFCASSVQEGTEAFFGQGTRLTVV.

This clone was detected only once. Different DNA sequences within this sample yield the same CDR3. This chain connects TRBV4-1 to TRBJ1-5; no firm D call. CDR1 and CDR2 from the germline V gene are MGHRA and YSYEKL. V was pared by 1 base and J by 7 bases, with 8 bases between. The CDR3 length is 13 residues. The CDR3: CASSQVGGQPQHF. CDR3 bases: TGCGCCAGCAGCCAAGTGGGAGGGCAGCCCCAGCATTTT.

The V gene is TRBV9, the J gene TRBJ1-5; D is undetermined. The CDR3 totals 15 residues. The germline V gene has CDR1 SGDLS and CDR2 YYNGEE. Trimming pared 0 bases from V and 0 bases from J, leaving 7 bases between. The CDR3 DNA is TGTGCCAGCAGCGTAGAACCAGATAGCAATCAGCCCCAGCATTTT. It is translated as CASSVEPDSNQPQHF.

This sequence joins TRBV29-1 and TRBJ1-1; 7 positions agree with TRBD1. CDR1 is SQVTM and CDR2 is ANQGSEA in the germline V gene. This CDR3 region has 13 residues. V lost 3 bases and J lost 5; bases outside the gene matches: 6. Here the CDR3 reads CSVDGTDSTEAFF. As DNA, the CDR3 is TGCAGCGTTGACGGGACAGACTCAACTGAAGCTTTCTTT.

The chain joins TRBV3-1 (or the pseudogene TRBV3-2) to TRBJ2-2, with a weak D call TRBD1 (5 bases). V lost 3 bases, J lost 0 bases, and 11 bases lay in between. CDR3 length: 16 residues. Per germline, CDR1 LGHDT and CDR2 YNNKEL (reference sequence). In DNA, the CDR3 is TGTGCCAGCAGCCAGGCAGGGATTTCGAACACCGGGGAGCTGTTTTTT. Its protein product is CASSQAGISNTGELFF.

V and J are TRBV5-6 and TRBJ2-7, with 9 nucleotides matching TRBD2. The CDR3 has 17 residues. Germline CDR1 SGHDT, CDR2 YYEEEE. V lost 3 bases, J lost 2 bases, and 12 bases stayed unmatched. CDR3 coding DNA: TGTGCCAGCAGCTCAAAGACTAGCGGATACTACACCTACGAGCAGTACTTC. Protein: CASSSKTSGYYTYEQYF.